The T cell receptor (beta chain) under discussion was sequenced for a study of vaccination effects on CD4 cells after COVID-19. As regards this clone: Its target is unknown.

CDR1 MNHNY and CDR2 SVGAGI come from the germline V gene (reference sequence). The CDR3 spans 12 residues. Trimming left V 7 bases short and J 7 bases short, with 11 bases between. Antigen-specific CD4+ T cell clonotypes were called by their expansion after viral peptide-pool culture in ViraFEST. An approximately 10-day culture period preceded the isolation of CD4+ T cells. It was between March and December 2020 that the person had a SARS-CoV-2 infection confirmed by PCR. Some clones are missing from TCRdb's copy, which holds only in-frame ones; the method was immunoSEQ multiplex PCR. Found here are 40,000 or so clones, roughly 70% of them singletons; the top ten hold about 31%.

The chain recombines TRBV6-6 with TRBJ1-5; D gene unclear. This TCR was sampled from a human donor who had a prior SARS-CoV-2 infection. Material: CD4+ T cells from PBMCs cultured with a peptide pool, obtained before COVID-19 vaccination. The CDR3 DNA follows: TGTGCCAGCACTGTGTTGGACCAGCCCCAGCATTTT. Amino acids: CASTVLDQPQHF.